This TCR beta chain was identified during a study of cytomegalovirus exposure and HLA in healthy donors. Primers: 60 Vbeta forward and 13 Jbeta reverse. Clones were sequenced by immunoSEQ multiplex PCR, and TCRdb holds only the in-frame ones, with some missing. This sample has around 130,000 clones; around 75% occur once, and the top ten carry roughly 1.7%. The CDR3 is 14 amino acids. With V trimmed by 7 bases and J by 5 bases, 10 bases remained unmatched. Germline values: CDR1 MNHNY, CDR2 SVGAGI (reference sequence). Sequencing was done on a sample of PBMCs. The receptor comes from a woman in her twenties or thirties in good health and CMV-seronegative. This rearrangement joins TRBV6-6 to TRBJ2-7; 8 bases are shared with TRBD2. For the CDR3, the DNA is TGTGCCAGCACCCCCTCGGGAGGGCGTGACGAGCAGTACTTC. It encodes CASTPSGGRDEQYF.